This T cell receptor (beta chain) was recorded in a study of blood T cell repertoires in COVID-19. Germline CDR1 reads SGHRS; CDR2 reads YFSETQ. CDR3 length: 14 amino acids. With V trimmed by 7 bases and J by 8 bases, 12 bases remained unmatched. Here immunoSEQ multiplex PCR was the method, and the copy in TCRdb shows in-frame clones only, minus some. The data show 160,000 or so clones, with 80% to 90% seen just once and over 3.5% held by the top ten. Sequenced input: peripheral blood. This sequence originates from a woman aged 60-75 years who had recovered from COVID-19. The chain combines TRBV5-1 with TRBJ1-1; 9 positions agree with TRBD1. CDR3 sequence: CASSKNPGTGEAFF. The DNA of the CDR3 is TGCGCCAGCTCCAAGAACCCCGGGACAGGGGAAGCTTTCTTT. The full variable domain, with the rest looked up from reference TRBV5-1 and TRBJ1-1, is KAGVTQTPRYLIKTRGQQVTLSCSPISGHRSVSWYQQTPGQGLQFLFEYFSETQRNKGNFPGRFSGRQFSNSRSEMNVSTLELGDSALYLCASSKNPGTGEAFFGQGTRLTVV.